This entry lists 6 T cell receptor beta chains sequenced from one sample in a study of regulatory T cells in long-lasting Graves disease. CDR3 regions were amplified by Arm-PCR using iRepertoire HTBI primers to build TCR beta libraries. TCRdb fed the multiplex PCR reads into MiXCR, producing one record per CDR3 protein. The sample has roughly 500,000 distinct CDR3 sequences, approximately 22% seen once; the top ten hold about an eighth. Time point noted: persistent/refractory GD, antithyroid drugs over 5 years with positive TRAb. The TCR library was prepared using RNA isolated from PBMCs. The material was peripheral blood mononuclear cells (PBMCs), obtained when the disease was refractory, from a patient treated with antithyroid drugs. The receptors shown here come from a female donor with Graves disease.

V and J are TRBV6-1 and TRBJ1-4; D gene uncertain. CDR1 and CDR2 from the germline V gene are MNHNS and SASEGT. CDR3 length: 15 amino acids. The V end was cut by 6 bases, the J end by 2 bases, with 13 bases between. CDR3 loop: CASRPRGLTNEKLFF. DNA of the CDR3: TGTGCCAGCAGGCCTCGGGGTTTGACTAATGAAAAACTGTTTTTT.

The DNA of the CDR3 is TGCAGCACCTGGGGACAGGCGAACACTGAAGCTTTCTTT. Translating gives CSTWGQANTEAFF. The chain is built from TRBV29-1 and TRBJ1-1; 8 bases match TRBD1. The junction had 6 bases not matched to a gene; V was cut back by 8 bases and J by 1 base. This CDR3 is 13 amino acids long. Germline-derived CDR1 and CDR2 are SQVTM and ANQGSEA.

This CDR3 reads CASSYSAGGVLDTGELFF. The CDR3, as DNA: TGTGCCAGCAGTTACTCGGCAGGGGGCGTTTTGGACACCGGGGAGCTGTTTTTT. The chain combines TRBV6-5 with TRBJ2-2; 8 nucleotides agree with TRBD1. The CDR3 is 18 amino acids. V was pared by 0 bases and J by 3 bases, with 9 bases of the junction left unmatched. Germline V gives CDR1 MNHEY, CDR2 SVGAGI.

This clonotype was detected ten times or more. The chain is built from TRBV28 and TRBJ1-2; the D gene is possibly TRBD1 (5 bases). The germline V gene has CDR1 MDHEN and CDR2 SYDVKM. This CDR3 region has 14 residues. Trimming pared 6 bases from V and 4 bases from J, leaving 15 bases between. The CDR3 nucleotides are TGTGCCAGCAGCCTTACCGGGACGGTCTATGGCTACACCTTC. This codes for CASSLTGTVYGYTF.

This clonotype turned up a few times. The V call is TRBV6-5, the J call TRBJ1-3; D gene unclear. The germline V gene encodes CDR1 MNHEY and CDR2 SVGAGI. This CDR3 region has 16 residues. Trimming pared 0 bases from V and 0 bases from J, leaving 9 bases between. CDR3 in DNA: TGTGCCAGCAGTTACTCGGGCCTGAGCTCTGGAAACACCATATATTTT. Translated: CASSYSGLSSGNTIYF.

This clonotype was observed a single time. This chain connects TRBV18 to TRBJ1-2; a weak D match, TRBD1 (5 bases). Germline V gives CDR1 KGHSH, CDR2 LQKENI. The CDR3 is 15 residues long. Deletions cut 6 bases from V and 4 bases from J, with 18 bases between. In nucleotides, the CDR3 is TGTGCCAGCTCGCCAAGCGGGGGGGGTAGCTATGGCTACACCTTC. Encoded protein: CASSPSGGGSYGYTF.